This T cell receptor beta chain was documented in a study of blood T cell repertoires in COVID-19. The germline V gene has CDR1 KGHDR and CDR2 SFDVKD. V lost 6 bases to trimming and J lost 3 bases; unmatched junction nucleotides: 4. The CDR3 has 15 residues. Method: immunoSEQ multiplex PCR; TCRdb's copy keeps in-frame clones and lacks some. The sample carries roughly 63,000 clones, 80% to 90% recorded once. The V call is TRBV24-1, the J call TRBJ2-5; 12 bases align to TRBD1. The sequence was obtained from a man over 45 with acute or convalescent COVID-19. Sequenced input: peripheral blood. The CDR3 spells CATSKGTGGEETQYF. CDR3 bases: TGTGCCACCAGTAAAGGGACAGGGGGCGAAGAGACCCAGTACTTC.